The 23 T cell receptor beta chains in this list originate from one sample, sequenced in a study of blood T cells in healthy people across ages (dated by TCRdb to the mid-2010s). Libraries were built with 5' RACE. The sequencer was an Illumina HiSeq 2500. A second roughly 6 to 11 cycle PCR used a sample-barcoded 5' primer and a J-beta primer mix. TCRdb itself trimmed the public reads at Q25 with fastp, ran MiXCR and retained productive beta chains. Merged by CDR3 protein, the rows form single entries marked with the most common genes and DNA. This sample is represented by some 800,000 distinct CDR3 sequences; around a quarter of them were singletons. The top ten clonotypes cover 3.7% of the sample. This same sample was also part of a study on T cells of mothers and their children.

Sequenced sample: blood. The receptor source for this set is a boy between 10 and 17 years old in good health.

V usage is TRBV24-1 and J usage is TRBJ2-3, with D unclear. The CDR3 is 14 residues long. V lost 4 bases, J lost 6 bases, and 13 bases lay in between. Germline CDR1 KGHDR, CDR2 SFDVKD. CDR3 nucleotide sequence: TGTGCCACCAGTGAAGGTACCCATAAGGATACGCAGTATTTT. Translating gives CATSEGTHKDTQYF.

This clonotype appeared a few times. The V call is TRBV29-1, the J call TRBJ2-7, with a weak D call TRBD2 (5 bases). V lost 0 bases and J 5 bases, leaving 20 bases between the germline ends. From germline, CDR1 is SQVTM and CDR2 ANQGSEA. The CDR3 sequence is 16 residues long. The CDR3 DNA follows: TGCAGCGTTGAAGATCGCCTGAGGACGGGGTTGGACGAGCAGTACTTC. This translates into CSVEDRLRTGLDEQYF.

This clonotype was counted between two and nine times. The junction departs from germline at one end; a sequencing error may be responsible. The chain recombines TRBV5-1 with TRBJ2-7; 10 bases match TRBD1. CDR1 is SGHRS and CDR2 is YFSETQ in the germline V gene. The CDR3 is made up of 16 amino acids. CDR3 DNA sequence: TGCGCCAGCAGCGGAAACTCGGGACAGGGGTCCTCCGAGCAGTACTTC. This translates into CASSGNSGQGSSEQYF.

This chain links TRBV7-3 with TRBJ2-1, with 14 nucleotides matching TRBD2. CDR3 length: 16 residues. The germline CDR1 and CDR2 sequences are SGHTA and FQGTGA. V lost 5 bases to trimming and J lost 10 bases; unmatched junction nucleotides: 10. CDR3 sequence reads: CASSPAGLAGGQEQFF. CDR3 sequence (DNA): TGTGCCAGCAGCCCTGCCGGACTAGCGGGAGGCCAGGAGCAGTTCTTC.

The chain is built from TRBV7-6 and TRBJ2-5; D unclear. CDR1 is SGHVS and CDR2 is FNYEAQ in the germline V gene. This CDR3 spans 16 amino acids. Trimming removed 1 base from V and 3 bases from J, with 15 bases in between. As DNA, the CDR3 is TGTGCCAGCAGCTTAGTCCACCATGGGCCAAAAGAGACCCAGTACTTC. This encodes CASSLVHHGPKETQYF.

The V and J genes are TRBV11-1 and TRBJ2-1; 7 bases match TRBD2. Germline CDR1 SGHAT, CDR2 FQDESV (reference sequence). The ends lost 5 bases at V and 5 bases at J; junction bases unmatched: 9. The CDR3 has 15 residues. The CDR3 spells CASSLGLGVNNEQFF. The CDR3 bases are TGTGCCAGCAGCCTTGGACTAGGGGTTAACAATGAGCAGTTCTTC.

The sample holds a few counts of this clonotype. This chain joins TRBV11-2 and TRBJ2-1; 9 bases are shared with TRBD1. The CDR3 extends over 16 amino acids. The V gene end was trimmed by 4 bases and the J gene end by 5 bases; junction bases not matched to a gene: 9. CDR1 and CDR2 (germline): SGHAT, FQNNGV. CDR3 sequence reads: CASSSYRDRDDNEQFF. In nucleotides, the CDR3 is TGTGCCAGCAGCTCTTACCGGGACAGGGATGACAATGAGCAGTTCTTC.

The chain is built from TRBV2 and TRBJ2-5, with D possibly TRBD1 on 5 matching bases. Trimming removed 5 bases from V and 5 bases from J, with 15 bases in between. The germline CDR1 and CDR2 sequences are SNHLY and FYNNEI. The CDR3 is 14 amino acids. CDR3 protein: CASSFQGGSETQYF. CDR3 DNA: TGTGCCAGCAGTTTCCAGGGTGGGTCGGAGACCCAGTACTTC.

The table lists this clonotype with a few counts. The chain has TRBV21-1 and TRBJ2-3; TRBD1 is the table's D call and was not checked against the DNA. TRBV21-1 is a documented pseudogene. There are 17 residues in the CDR3. CDR3 protein: CASSKNGGASESDTQYF. The CDR3 nucleotides read TGTGCCAGCAGCAAAAACGGGGGCGCAAGTGAGTCAGATACGCAGTATTTT.

Only a few counts were recorded for this clonotype. The V call is TRBV20-1, the J call TRBJ1-2, with 8 bases that match TRBD1. The CDR3 is made up of 13 amino acids. The junction had 8 bases not matched to a gene; V was cut back by 0 bases and J by 11 bases. Germline CDR1 and CDR2: DFQATT and SNEGSKA (reference sequence). The CDR3 protein is CSARDPGQAFYTF. CDR3 bases: TGCAGTGCTAGAGATCCGGGACAGGCCTTTTACACCTTC.

A single count supports this clonotype. This chain joins TRBV19 and TRBJ2-7, with D possibly being TRBD1 or TRBD2 (6 bases each). V lost 4 bases and J lost 3, with 13 bases in between. Looked up from germline, CDR1 is LNHDA and CDR2 is SQIVND (reference sequence). This CDR3 is 14 amino acids long. CDR3 residues: CASSKRLGGYEQYF. CDR3 DNA sequence: TGTGCCAGTAGTAAAAGACTAGGGGGCTACGAGCAGTACTTC.

This clonotype occurred a few times. J is TRBJ2-7 and V is TRBV6-5; the match to TRBD1 covers 9 bases. With V trimmed by 2 bases and J by 7 bases, 15 bases remained unmatched. Germline V gene sequence: CDR1 MNHEY, CDR2 SVGAGI. The CDR3 is made up of 17 amino acids. The CDR3 protein is CASSYQIGWTGEWEQYF. The CDR3 DNA reads TGTGCCAGCAGTTACCAGATCGGATGGACAGGGGAATGGGAGCAGTACTTC.

The table lists this clonotype with a few counts. The chain employs TRBV28 and TRBJ2-3; D gene ambiguous. CDR3 length equals 14 residues. Trimming stripped 5 bases from V and 0 bases from J, with 9 bases between. Per the germline V gene, CDR1 is MDHEN and CDR2 is SYDVKM. The CDR3 DNA reads TGTGCCAGCAGTCCTCGGACGAGCACAGATACGCAGTATTTT. This sequence encodes CASSPRTSTDTQYF.

This clonotype has only a few counts. This chain links TRBV3-1 with TRBJ1-5; no firm D call. V lost 0 bases to trimming and J lost 5 bases, with 11 bases between them. This CDR3 is 15 amino acids long. CDR1 is LGHDT, CDR2 YNNKEL, per germline (reference sequence). Here the CDR3 DNA reads TGTGCCAGCAGCCAAGATCTCAACAACCATCAGCCCCAGCATTTT. This encodes CASSQDLNNHQPQHF.

The table lists this clonotype with many counts. The chain employs TRBV7-2 and TRBJ1-4, with D unclear. With 0 bases removed from V and 5 bases from J, the gap between germline ends came to 7 bases. Germline CDR1 is SGHTA and CDR2 is FQGNSA. This CDR3 has 14 amino acids. As DNA, the CDR3 is TGTGCCAGCAGCTTAGCGTCGGGGAATGAAAAACTGTTTTTT. This sequence encodes CASSLASGNEKLFF.

CDR3 sequence reads: CASSLSWGDGSPLHF. The CDR3 DNA is TGTGCCAGCAGCTTAAGTTGGGGCGATGGTTCACCCCTCCACTTT. The chain links TRBV7-3 to TRBJ1-6, with a weak D call TRBD1 (5 bases). Germline lookup yields CDR1 SGHTA and CDR2 FQGTGA. This CDR3 comprises 15 residues. The V end lost 1 base, the J end lost 9 bases, and 13 bases lay between the germline ends.

A note on this clonotype: An end of the junction differs from the germline gene, which may be a read error. The V call is TRBV3-1, the J call TRBJ2-1; 9 nucleotides match TRBD1. Germline lookup yields CDR1 LGHDT and CDR2 YNNKEL (reference sequence). The length of the CDR3 is 17 residues. The CDR3 DNA follows: TGTGCCAGCAGCCAAGCCTGGGAACAGGGGGCGTACAATGGGCAGTTCTTC. As protein: CASSQAWEQGAYNGQFF.

V and J are TRBV7-2 and TRBJ2-5; D is unresolved. TRBJ2-1 matches the DNA end more closely, so the J call is doubtful. Germline assignment: CDR1 SGHTA and CDR2 FQGNSA. CDR3 size: 13 residues. Written as DNA, the CDR3 is TGTGCCAGCAGCTCCGACCTGACTCGGGAGCAGTTCTTC. It encodes CASSSDLTREQFF.

This clonotype was recorded at least ten times. The rearrangement links TRBV2 to TRBJ1-2, with 9 bases lining up with TRBD1. CDR1 and CDR2 from the germline V gene are SNHLY and FYNNEI. V dropped 11 bases and J dropped 8; count of bases not matched to a gene: 9. CDR3 length equals 12 residues. CDR3 bases: TGTGCCTGGCACCGGGACAGGGAAGGCTACACCTTC. Translating gives CAWHRDREGYTF.

The chain combines TRBV6-5 with TRBJ2-3; D is uncertain. Germline assignment: CDR1 MNHEY and CDR2 SVGAGI. The V gene lost 1 base and the J gene lost 0 bases, with 14 bases spanning the gap. The CDR3 is 17 residues long. The CDR3 is CASSYLQIRSSTDTQYF. In DNA, the CDR3 is TGTGCCAGCAGTTACTTGCAGATAAGATCTAGCACAGATACGCAGTATTTT.

V is TRBV20-1 and J is TRBJ1-2; 7 bases map to TRBD1. The germline V gene has CDR1 DFQATT and CDR2 SNEGSKA (reference sequence). V shed 2 bases and J 5 bases; nucleotides not matched to a gene: 8. The CDR3 runs 14 residues. CDR3 DNA sequence: TGCAGTGCTAGAAGTGACAGGGCCTGGTATGGCTACACCTTC. Protein: CSARSDRAWYGYTF.

Note on this clonotype: A much larger clonotype is one base distant, so this may be a read error. V gene TRBV28 combines with J gene TRBJ2-5, with TRBD1 identical over 12 bases. This CDR3 is built from 17 residues. Germline V lookup: CDR1 MDHEN, CDR2 SYDVKM. CDR3 sequence: CASSLFGDRGLYNEQLF. The CDR3 DNA reads as TGTGCCAGCAGTTTATTCGGGGACAGGGGGCTGTACAATGAGCAGCTCTTC.

This clonotype has more than one count but fewer than ten. The chain couples TRBV6-6 to TRBJ1-2, with 7 positions matching TRBD1. Unmatched junction bases numbered 12, after V lost 6 bases and J lost 8 bases. Germline CDR1 and CDR2: MNHNY and SVGAGI (reference sequence). CDR3 length: 14 amino acids. The CDR3 reads CASRTGTVDGGYTF. As DNA, the CDR3 is TGTGCCAGCAGGACCGGGACAGTCGACGGGGGCTACACCTTC.